This T cell receptor beta chain was retrieved from a study of Graves' ophthalmopathy and Graves' hyperthyroidism. As the template, RNA transcripts were used to amplify TCR beta CDR3 regions. RT-PCR was first run with HTBI primers, then multiplex PCR in a second round. TCRdb processed the multiplex PCR reads anew with MiXCR; each CDR3 protein has one entry. The sample has hundreds of thousands of distinct CDR3 sequences, approximately 21% seen once. This clonotype showed up many times. The V segment lost 3 bases and the J segment 6 bases; nucleotides outside the gene matches: 8. The CDR3 length is 15 residues.

The TCR originated in a woman aged 18-29 years with stable Graves' hyperthyroidism. Some clones in this sample may be carry-over from other donors' samples. The material sequenced was peripheral blood. This chain links TRBV12-3 or TRBV12-4 with TRBJ1-2; the match to TRBD1 covers 9 bases. The CDR3 loop reads CASSFVSTGGDGYTF. Here the CDR3 DNA reads TGTGCCAGCAGTTTCGTGTCGACAGGGGGGGATGGCTACACCTTC.